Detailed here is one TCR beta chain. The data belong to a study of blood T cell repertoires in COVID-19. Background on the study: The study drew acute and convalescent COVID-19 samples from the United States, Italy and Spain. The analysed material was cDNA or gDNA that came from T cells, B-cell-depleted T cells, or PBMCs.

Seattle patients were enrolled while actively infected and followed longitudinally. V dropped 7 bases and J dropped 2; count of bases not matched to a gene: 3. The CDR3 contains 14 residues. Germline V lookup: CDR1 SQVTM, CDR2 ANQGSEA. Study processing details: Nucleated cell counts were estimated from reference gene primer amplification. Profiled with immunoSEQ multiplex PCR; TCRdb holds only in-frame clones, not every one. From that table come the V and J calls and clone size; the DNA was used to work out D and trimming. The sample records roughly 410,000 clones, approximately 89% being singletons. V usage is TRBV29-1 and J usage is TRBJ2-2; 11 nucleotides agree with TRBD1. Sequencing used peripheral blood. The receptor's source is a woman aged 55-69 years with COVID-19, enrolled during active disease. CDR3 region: CSARTGGNTGELFF. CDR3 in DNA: TGCAGCGCCCGGACAGGGGGCAACACCGGGGAGCTGTTTTTT.